These 7 T cell receptor beta chains came from one sample sequenced in a study of blood T cell repertoires in COVID-19. Assay used: immunoSEQ multiplex PCR; TCRdb lists only in-frame clones, some missing. The sample contains around 70,000 clones, around 86% of which appear only once. Sequenced input: peripheral blood. The source is a woman over 75 with active or convalescent COVID-19.

The chain couples TRBV5-1 to TRBJ2-5; D might be TRBD1 (6 bases). Trimming pared 0 bases from V and 4 bases from J, leaving 13 bases between. The CDR3 is made up of 15 amino acids. Germline CDR1 SGHRS, CDR2 YFSETQ. Written as DNA, the CDR3 is TGCGCCAGCAGCTTGGGTGGGGGCATACTAGAGACCCAGTACTTC. Translation: CASSLGGGILETQYF.

This clone is a singleton in its sample. The chain uses TRBV11-2 and TRBJ1-4; no clear D gene. The CDR3 totals 12 residues. V gave up 5 bases and J gave up 8 bases, with 9 bases separating them. CDR1 is SGHAT and CDR2 is FQNNGV in the germline V gene. CDR3 protein: CASSTNSEKLFF. In nucleotides, the CDR3 is TGTGCCAGCAGCACCAACAGCGAAAAACTGTTTTTT.

The sample holds a few counts of this clone. The CDR3 nucleotides are TGCGCCAGCAGTTTAGATTCTCATAGCAATCAGCCCCAGCATTTT. It encodes CASSLDSHSNQPQHF. The rearrangement links TRBV5-1 to TRBJ1-5; D remains ambiguous. The CDR3 extends over 15 amino acids. Germline CDR1 SGHRS, CDR2 YFSETQ. Trimming stripped 5 bases from V and 0 bases from J, with 12 bases between.

The chain recombines TRBV11-2 with TRBJ1-4, with 7 bases matching TRBD1. In germline, CDR1 is SGHAT, CDR2 FQNNGV. The CDR3 runs 15 residues. Unmatched junction bases numbered 9, after V lost 6 bases and J lost 5 bases. The CDR3 DNA reads as TGTGCCAGCAGTGATAGACAGGGCTGGAATGAAAAACTGTTTTTT. This translates into CASSDRQGWNEKLFF.

The V gene is TRBV5-1, the J gene TRBJ1-2; TRBD1 is a possible D gene (6 bases). CDR3 length: 14 amino acids. The germline V gene has CDR1 SGHRS and CDR2 YFSETQ. Trimming removed 0 bases from V and 5 bases from J, with 11 bases in between. CDR3 DNA: TGCGCCAGCAGCTTGGAAGACAGGAGTTATGGCTACACCTTC. It specifies CASSLEDRSYGYTF.

The chain combines TRBV11-2 with TRBJ1-6; no clear D. V lost 5 bases, J lost 8 bases, and 13 bases lay in between. Per germline, CDR1 SGHAT and CDR2 FQNNGV. The CDR3 contains 14 residues. CDR3 in amino acids: CASSVRGYDSPLHF. CDR3 nucleotides: TGTGCCAGCAGCGTACGGGGTTATGATTCACCCCTCCACTTT.

This sequence joins TRBV27 and TRBJ1-1, with a possible D match to TRBD1 (6 bases). This CDR3 comprises 15 residues. Trimming stripped 6 bases from V and 3 bases from J, with 17 bases between. Per the germline V gene, CDR1 is MNHEY and CDR2 is SMNVEV (reference sequence). The CDR3 DNA sequence: TGTGCCAGCAGAACAGACAGGCTAATGGACACTGAAGCTTTCTTT. Its translation: CASRTDRLMDTEAFF.